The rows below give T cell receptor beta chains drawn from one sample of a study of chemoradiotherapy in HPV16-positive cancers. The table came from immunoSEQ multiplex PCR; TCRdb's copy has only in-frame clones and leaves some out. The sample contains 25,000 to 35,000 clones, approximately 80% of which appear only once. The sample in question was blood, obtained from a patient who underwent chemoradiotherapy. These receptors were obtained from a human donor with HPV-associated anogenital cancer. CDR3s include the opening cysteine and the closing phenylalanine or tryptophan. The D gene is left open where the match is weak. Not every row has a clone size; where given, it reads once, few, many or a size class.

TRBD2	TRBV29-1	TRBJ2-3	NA	TGCAGCGCTCTAGCGGGGAGCACAGATACGCAGTATTTT	CSALAGSTDTQYF
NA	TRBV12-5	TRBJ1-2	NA	TGTGCTAGTGGTTTTCATCGGGATGGCTACACCTTC	CASGFHRDGYTF
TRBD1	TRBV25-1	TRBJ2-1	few	TGTGCCAGCAGTGTGGCAGGGGGCCACAATGAGCAGTTCTTC	CASSVAGGHNEQFF
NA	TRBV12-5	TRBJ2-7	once	TGTGCTAGTGCCCCGAGGGGAAAAGTTCCCTACGAGCAGTACTTC	CASAPRGKVPYEQYF
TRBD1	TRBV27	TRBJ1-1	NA	TGTGCCAGCAGTCATACAGGGGGAGGGGACACTGAAGCTTTCTTT	CASSHTGGGDTEAFF
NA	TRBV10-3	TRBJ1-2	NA	TGTGCCATCAGTGAACAGGGTTGGGGCTACACCTTC	CAISEQGWGYTF
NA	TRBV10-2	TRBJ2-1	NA	TGCGCCACCTCCACAGGCCTGAGCTCCTACAATGAGCAGTTCTTC	CATSTGLSSYNEQFF
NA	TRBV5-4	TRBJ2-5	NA	TGTGCCAGCAGCGAGTACCTCCGGGAGACCCAGTACTTC	CASSEYLRETQYF
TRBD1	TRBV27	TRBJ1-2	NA	TGTGCCAGCAGTTCGACAGGGGGATATGGCTACACCTTC	CASSSTGGYGYTF
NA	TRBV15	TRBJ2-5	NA	TGTGCCACCAGCAGAGATAGGGAGCGCCAAGAGACCCAGTACTTC	CATSRDRERQETQYF
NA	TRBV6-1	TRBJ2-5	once	TGTGCCAGCAGTGAATTGGGTGCGAGGTCCCACGAGACCCAGTACTTC	CASSELGARSHETQYF
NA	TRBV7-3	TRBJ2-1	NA	TGTGCCAGCAGCTTAAATCGGCAGAGTAATGAGCAGTTCTTC	CASSLNRQSNEQFF
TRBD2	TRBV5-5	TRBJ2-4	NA	TGTGCCAGCAGCTTCGTTGGCGGGGGACTAGCCAAAAACATTCAGTACTTC	CASSFVGGGLAKNIQYF
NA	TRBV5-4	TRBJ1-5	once	TGTGCCAGCAGCTTGTCGGGGAGCAATCAGCCCCAGCATTTT	CASSLSGSNQPQHF
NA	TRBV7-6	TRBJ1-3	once	TGTGCCAGCAGCTTAGTGGGACACGGCAGCTCTGGAAACACCATATATTTT	CASSLVGHGSSGNTIYF
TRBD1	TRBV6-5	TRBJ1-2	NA	TGTGCCAGCAGTTACTCGAGGGGGCCAGCCTATGGCTACACCTTC	CASSYSRGPAYGYTF
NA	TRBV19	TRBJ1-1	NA	TGTGCCAGTAGTATTCGGGGCCCGAACACTGAAGCTTTCTTT	CASSIRGPNTEAFF
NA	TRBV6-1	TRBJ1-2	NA	TGTGCCAGCAGCCTAGGGTCGTACTATGGCTACACCTTC	CASSLGSYYGYTF
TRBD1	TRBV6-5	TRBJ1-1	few	TGTGCCAGCAGTTATGGCCAAGGACAGGGGAACACTGAAGCTTTCTTT	CASSYGQGQGNTEAFF
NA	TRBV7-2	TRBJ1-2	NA	TGTGCCAGCAGCCTCACCGGGGCCAACTATGGCTACACCTTC	CASSLTGANYGYTF
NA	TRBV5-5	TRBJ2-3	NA	TGTGCCAGCAGCGTGACCGGGACTTATAGCACAGATACGCAGTATTTT	CASSVTGTYSTDTQYF
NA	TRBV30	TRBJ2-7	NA	TGTGCCTGCGGGCTGGACGAGCAGTACTTC	CACGLDEQYF
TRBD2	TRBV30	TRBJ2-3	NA	TGTGCCTGGAGCCCCATGGGCGGGGGTAGCACAGATACGCAGTATTTT	CAWSPMGGGSTDTQYF
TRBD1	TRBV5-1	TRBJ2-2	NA	TGCGCCAGCAGCTTGGTCCAGGGGGTGGGGACGAACACCGGGGAGCTGTTTTTT	CASSLVQGVGTNTGELFF
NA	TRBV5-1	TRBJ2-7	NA	TGCGCCAGCAGCCCCAGGACGGGGGAAAACTACGAGCAGTACTTC	CASSPRTGENYEQYF
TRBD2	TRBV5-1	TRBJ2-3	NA	TGCGCCAGCAGCCCACAGACTAGCGGGGGATTAAGCACAGATACGCAGTATTTT	CASSPQTSGGLSTDTQYF
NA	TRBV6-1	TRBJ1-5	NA	TGTGCCAGCAGTGAAGGGGGGACGGCAAATCAGCCCCAGCATTTT	CASSEGGTANQPQHF
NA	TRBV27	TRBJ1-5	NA	TGTGCCAGCAGTTTGGACATTAGCAATCAGCCCCAGCATTTT	CASSLDISNQPQHF
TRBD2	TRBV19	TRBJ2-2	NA	TGTGCCAGTAGTATGAGGACTAGCGGGGCGGTCGGGGAGCTGTTTTTT	CASSMRTSGAVGELFF
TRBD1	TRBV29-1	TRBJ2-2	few	TGCAGCGTTCAACCGGGACAGACGACCGGGGAGCTGTTTTTT	CSVQPGQTTGELFF
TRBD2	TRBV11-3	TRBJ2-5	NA	TGTGCCAGCAGCTCCAACGTCGGGGGGGATAAAAAAGAGACCCAGTACTTC	CASSSNVGGDKKETQYF
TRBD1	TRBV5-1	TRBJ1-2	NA	TGCGCCAGCAGCTTATCCGGGACAGGGACCAGCTATGGCTACACCTTC	CASSLSGTGTSYGYTF
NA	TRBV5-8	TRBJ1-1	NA	TGTGCCAGCAGCTTTCGAGGGGGTGACACTGAAGCTTTCTTT	CASSFRGGDTEAFF
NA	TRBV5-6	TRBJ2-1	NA	TGTGCCAGCAGCTCGGTTTTGTCAGTGCAGTTCTTC	CASSSVLSVQFF
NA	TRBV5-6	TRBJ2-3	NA	TGTGCCAGCAGCTTGGGCCGAGATACGCAGTATTTT	CASSLGRDTQYF
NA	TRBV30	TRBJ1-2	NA	TGTGCCTGGAGTGACAGGGTTTTTAGCTATGGCTACACCTTC	CAWSDRVFSYGYTF
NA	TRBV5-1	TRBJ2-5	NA	TGCGCCAGCAGCCCGTCAGCTCGGAGGGAAAAGACCCAGTACTTC	CASSPSARREKTQYF
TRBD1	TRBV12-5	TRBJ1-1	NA	TGTGCTAGTGGTTTGTTCGCCGGGACAGCGAACACTGAAGCTTTCTTT	CASGLFAGTANTEAFF
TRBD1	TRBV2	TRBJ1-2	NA	TGTGCCAGCAGTCTGGACAGGTCCTATGGCTACACCTTC	CASSLDRSYGYTF
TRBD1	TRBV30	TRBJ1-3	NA	TGTGCCTGGGATCCCCGGACAGGCGGATTAGGAAACACCATATATTTT	CAWDPRTGGLGNTIYF
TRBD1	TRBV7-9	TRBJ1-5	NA	TGTGCCAGCAGCGAGACAGGGCCGTCGGGCAATCAGCCCCAGCATTTT	CASSETGPSGNQPQHF
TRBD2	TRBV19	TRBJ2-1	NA	TGTGCCAGTAGGCAGACTAGCGGTTACAATGAGCAGTTCTTC	CASRQTSGYNEQFF
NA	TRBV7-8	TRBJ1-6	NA	TGTGCCAGCGGTAGGCAGTATAATTCACCCCTCCACTTT	CASGRQYNSPLHF
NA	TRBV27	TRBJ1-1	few	TGTGCCAGCAGTCCACGGCGCAGCAACACTGAAGCTTTCTTT	CASSPRRSNTEAFF
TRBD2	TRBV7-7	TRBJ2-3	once	TGTGCCAGCAGCCTTGGGGCTAGCGGGGGGACAATACTTGCCCCGCAGTATTTT	CASSLGASGGTILAPQYF
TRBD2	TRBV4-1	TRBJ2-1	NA	TGCGCCAGCAGCCAAGAGACCGGGGGGGCCTACAATGAGCAGTTCTTC	CASSQETGGAYNEQFF
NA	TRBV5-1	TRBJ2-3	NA	TGCGCCAGCAGCTTGGTTCGGGATACGCAGTATTTT	CASSLVRDTQYF
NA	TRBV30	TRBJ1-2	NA	TGTGCCTGGAGTGTACCCCCAGATGGCTATGGCTACACCTTC	CAWSVPPDGYGYTF
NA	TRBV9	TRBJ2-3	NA	TGTGCCAGCAGCTTACGGGCCGGAGATACGCAGTATTTT	CASSLRAGDTQYF
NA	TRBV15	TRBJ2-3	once	TGTGCCACCAGCTTGGGGGGAGAAAGCACAGATACGCAGTATTTT	CATSLGGESTDTQYF
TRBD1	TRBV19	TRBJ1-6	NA	TGTGCCAGTAGTAAACAGGGGGCGGCGGGATCACCCCTCCACTTT	CASSKQGAAGSPLHF
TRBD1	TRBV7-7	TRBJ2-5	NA	TGTGCCAGCAGCTTAGGGGACAGGCCAGAGACCCAGTACTTC	CASSLGDRPETQYF
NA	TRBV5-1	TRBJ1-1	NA	TGCGCCAGCAGCTTATGGACAGATAACACTGAAGCTTTCTTT	CASSLWTDNTEAFF
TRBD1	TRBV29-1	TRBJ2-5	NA	TGCAGCGTCAGGACAGGGGGCAGTGAGACCCAGTACTTC	CSVRTGGSETQYF
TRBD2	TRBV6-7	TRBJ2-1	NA	TGTGCCAGCAGACTACTAGCGGGGGGTCCTATACAATACAATGAGCAGTTCTTC	CASRLLAGGPIQYNEQFF
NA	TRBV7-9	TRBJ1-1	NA	TGTGCCAGCAGCACGGACATCGTGAACACTGAAGCTTTCTTT	CASSTDIVNTEAFF